Below, one T cell receptor beta chain is given with its context. Produced via immunoSEQ multiplex PCR; TCRdb's table is partial and in-frame only. The repertoire holds some 22,000 clones, with just under 75% as singletons. The CDR3 is 14 amino acids. Germline V lookup: CDR1 SGHTA, CDR2 FQGTGA. Trimming left V 3 bases short and J 3 bases short, with 12 bases between. The data belong to a study of OX40 agonist ivuxolimab in advanced cancers. The source material was CD4+ or CD8+ T cells sorted from blood, sampled in a trial of the OX40 agonist ivuxolimab. The clonotype originates from an adult with an advanced solid tumor such as melanoma, head and neck, liver or kidney cancer. The genes are TRBV7-3 and TRBJ2-7, with D possibly matching TRBD1 (6 bases). Written as DNA, the CDR3 is TGTGCCAGCAGCTTCCAAGGACAGTTCTACGAGCAGTACTTC. This sequence encodes CASSFQGQFYEQYF. The entire variable domain, with the rest obtained from reference TRBV7-3 and TRBJ2-7, is as follows: GAGVSQTPSNKVTEKGKYVELRCDPISGHTALYWYRQSLGQGPEFLIYFQGTGAADDSGLPNDRFFAVRPEGSVSTLKIQRTERGDSAVYLCASSFQGQFYEQYFGPGTRLTVT.